This T cell receptor (beta chain) stems from a study of CD8+ T cells in alopecia areata. The CDR3 is made up of 13 amino acids. Trimming took 6 bases from V and 3 from J, leaving 12 bases between them. The germline V gene has CDR1 WSHSY and CDR2 SAAADI. RNA was extracted and reverse transcribed into cDNA as the sequencing template. Sequencing used immunoSEQ multiplex PCR; TCRdb keeps in-frame clones, though not all of them. In the table there are approximately 98,000 clones, 55% to 60% of which are singletons. Researchers gathered lesional scalp punch biopsies and peripheral blood from patients with alopecia areata.

The chain employs TRBV10-2 and TRBJ2-7, with D possibly being TRBD1 (6 bases). The TCR originated in a human donor with alopecia areata. Sequenced: NKG2D-low CD8+ T cells sorted from blood. The chain's CDR3 is CASSPSGDYEQYF. CDR3 coding DNA: TGCGCCAGCAGCCCTTCAGGGGACTACGAGCAGTACTTC.